The following is a T cell receptor beta chain sequence with its context. The CDR3 loop spans 13 amino acids. Deletions cut 6 bases from V and 11 bases from J, with 16 bases between. The germline CDR1 and CDR2 sequences are MNHEY and SMNVEV (reference sequence). Authors' data handling: By means of reference gene primer amplification, nucleated cell counts were estimated. Sequencing used immunoSEQ multiplex PCR; TCRdb keeps in-frame clones, though not all of them. The V and J calls and clone size were taken over from that table, and D and trimming were inferred from the DNA. This sample has a few hundred thousand clones, with 75% to 90% found just once. The record originates from a study of blood T cell repertoires in COVID-19. Across the study: Samples came from the United States, Italy and Spain, spanning acute and convalescent COVID-19. T cells, B-cell-depleted T cells, or PBMCs supplied cDNA or gDNA.

The rearrangement links TRBV27 to TRBJ1-4, with D hard to call. This TCR came from a human donor in a cohort sampled during active COVID-19. Sequencing was carried out using peripheral blood. CDR3 loop: CASSPAEAGKLFF. CDR3 DNA: TGTGCCAGCAGCCCCGCGGAGGCTGGTAAACTGTTTTTT. The full variable domain, completed using reference TRBV27 and TRBJ1-4, is EAQVTQNPRYLITVTGKKLTVTCSQNMNHEYMSWYRQDPGLGLRQIYYSMNVEVTDKGDVPEGYKVSRKEKRNFPLILESPSPNQTSLYFCASSPAEAGKLFFGSGTQLSVL.